Given below is one TCR beta chain in context. No cognate antigen has been identified for it. One base away there is no much larger clone; base qualities are not given. RNA was extracted using the RNeasy kit, and roughly 0.45 to 1 microgram was reverse transcribed with random hexamers. The immunoSEQ multiplex PCR assay, which covers 54 Vbeta and 13 Jbeta segments, was used to amplify TCR beta CDR3 regions. PCR amplification bias was corrected using a synthetic template baseline for primer optimization and computational correction. The original methods were these. Reads were annotated to V, D and J genes per IMGT and analyzed with immunoSEQ Analyzer, keeping only productive sequences. Clonality was computed as one minus Shannon entropy normalized by log2 of the number of productive unique sequences. For each patient and control, public and private clones were evaluated within the 100 most prevalent clones. Susac-specific clones were defined as absent from healthy and MS cohorts, 800 to 1,200 published viral clones and other ImmuneACCESS disease sequences. The public sequencing data were trimmed at Q25 with fastp and processed into clonotypes with MiXCR by TCRdb, which kept only in-frame beta chains. Each entry is one CDR3 protein sequence, shown with its most common DNA and genes. TCRdb, rather than the study authors, made the V and J calls. This sample lists about 94,000 distinct CDR3 sequences; 85% to 95% were detected once. The ten biggest clones cover about 0.3% of the sample.

The trim is 10 bases for V and 3 bases for J, with a gap of 21 bases between the germline ends. Including the terminal cysteine and phenylalanine, the CDR3 comprises 15 residues. Kept here is only the CDR3 DNA, which spans 45 bases and is read in frame from base 1. The germline V gene encodes CDR1 MDHEN and CDR2 SYDVKM. This record belongs to a study of CD8 T cells in Susac syndrome (dated by TCRdb to the late 2010s). Study-wide context: Among the Susac syndrome patients who were sequenced, clinically active disease was present in roughly six and clinical remission was observed in under ten. Susac syndrome patients were therapy-naive, on corticosteroids (some also receiving IVIg), or on IVIg alone at blood withdrawal. The study used repertoire sequencing to test whether antigen drove CD8+ T cell activation and differentiation in Susac syndrome.

Overall study results and their limits: The CD4+ T cell repertoire of patients with Susac syndrome showed no detectable clonal expansion. The number of individuals in the TCR sequencing and HLA analysis was recognized as being relatively small.

High-throughput TCR beta sequencing profiled peripheral blood CD8+ and CD4+ T cells from healthy donors, Susac syndrome patients and multiple sclerosis patients. The Susac syndrome patients fulfilled recently defined diagnostic criteria for definite or probable disease. Bulk CD8+ and CD4+ T cells were purified by magnetic negative isolation, while CD8+ TEMRA cells were enriched using FACS. Blood was collected in EDTA tubes and processed within 24 hours, with PBMCs isolated through density gradient centrifugation. PBMCs intended for TCR sequencing were cryopreserved in liquid nitrogen and were subsequently thawed in a 37 degrees C water bath. A purity of at least 90% was achieved for sorted or isolated CD4+, CD8+ and CD8+ TEMRA cells.

The chain links TRBV28 with TRBJ1-2; a weak D assignment points to TRBD1 (5 bases agree). This sequence originates from a human donor with Susac syndrome. Input material: CD4+ T cells from PBMCs. CDR3 sequence: CATRAADQGYYGYTF. The DNA reads TGTGCCACTCGCGCGGCCGATCAGGGCTACTATGGCTACACCTTC.